What follows are 23 T cell receptor beta chains derived from one specimen sequenced in a study of shared T cell receptors in the human thymus. Data came from immunoSEQ multiplex PCR; TCRdb stores just in-frame clones and leaves some out. The data show some 660,000 clones, approximately 89% seen once. The same sample was also studied in work on human thymus T cells.

Source material: thymocytes. The source of these receptors is a boy in the first two years of life with a congenital heart defect.

This chain joins TRBV28 and TRBJ2-7; possible D gene TRBD1, 5 bases. CDR1 MDHEN and CDR2 SYDVKM come from the germline V gene. V shed 2 bases and J shed 1 base, with 15 bases lying between them. The length of the CDR3 is 16 residues. The CDR3 region is CASSLPGLTESYEQYF. The CDR3 bases are TGTGCCAGCAGTTTACCAGGGTTGACGGAGTCCTACGAGCAGTACTTC.

V and J are TRBV4-3 and TRBJ2-1; D is ambiguous. V lost 0 bases to trimming and J lost 8 bases, with 17 bases between them. The CDR3 covers 16 residues. Germline CDR1 and CDR2: LGHNA and YSLEER. The CDR3 here is CASSQDDNSGWDEQFF. CDR3 DNA: TGCGCCAGCAGCCAAGATGATAACAGTGGTTGGGATGAGCAGTTCTTC.

The chain links TRBV6-8 to TRBJ2-5; D ambiguous. CDR3 size: 17 residues. Trimming shortened V by 6 bases and J by 5 bases, and 25 bases separated the two germline ends. Germline CDR1 is MNHGY and CDR2 is SAAAGT. The CDR3 sequence: CASRHRDPTLGGETQYF. CDR3 coding DNA: TGTGCCAGCAGACACCGTGACCCTACGCTAGGCGGCGAGACCCAGTACTTC.

This clone was seen more than once but under ten times. Here the CDR3 DNA reads TGTGCCAGAACCACAGGGGCGGTCACTGAAGCTTTCTTT. Encoded protein: CARTTGAVTEAFF. The chain is built from TRBV2 and TRBJ1-1; 7 nucleotides match TRBD1. CDR3 size: 13 residues. Trimming removed 9 bases from V and 4 bases from J; junction bases left unmatched: 8. Germline CDR1 SNHLY, CDR2 FYNNEI.

The V call is TRBV5-1, the J call TRBJ2-1; 9 bases are a match to TRBD2. Losses at the gene ends were 4 bases for V and 5 bases for J; bases not matched to a gene: 13. CDR3 length: 17 residues. CDR1 SGHRS and CDR2 YFSETQ come from the germline V gene. The CDR3 sequence: CASSHPPGGRDHNEQFF. CDR3 DNA: TGCGCCAGCAGCCATCCCCCCGGCGGGAGGGATCACAATGAGCAGTTCTTC.

The gene calls are TRBV5-1 and TRBJ1-6; TRBD1 matches at 7 bases. The trim removed 6 bases at V and 4 bases at J, leaving 7 bases unmatched. From germline, CDR1 is SGHRS and CDR2 YFSETQ. The CDR3 extends over 15 amino acids. CDR3 sequence (DNA): TGCGCCAGCACCCTGGGACAGCTTTATAATTCACCCCTCCACTTT. This codes for CASTLGQLYNSPLHF. Looking up the rest from reference TRBV5-1 and TRBJ1-6 gives the full variable domain: KAGVTQTPRYLIKTRGQQVTLSCSPISGHRSVSWYQQTPGQGLQFLFEYFSETQRNKGNFPGRFSGRQFSNSRSEMNVSTLELGDSALYLCASTLGQLYNSPLHFGNGTRLTVT.

The rearrangement joins TRBV7-2 to TRBJ1-1; perhaps TRBD1 as D (5 bases). Trimming took off 1 base at V and 0 bases at J, with 15 bases between the two ends. CDR1 is SGHTA and CDR2 is FQGNSA in the germline V gene. CDR3 length equals 17 residues. The CDR3 protein is CASSLDPNDSMNTEAFF. In DNA, the CDR3 is TGTGCCAGCAGCTTAGACCCAAACGACAGCATGAACACTGAAGCTTTCTTT. Full variable domain (rest looked up from reference TRBV7-2 and TRBJ1-1): GAGVSQSPSNKVTEKGKDVELRCDPISGHTALYWYRQSLGQGLEFLIYFQGNSAPDKSGLPSDRFSAERTGGSVSTLTIQRTQQEDSAVYLCASSLDPNDSMNTEAFFGQGTRLTVV.

J is TRBJ1-6 and V is TRBV9, with D unclear. Germline CDR1 is SGDLS and CDR2 is YYNGEE. The length of the CDR3 is 15 residues. The ends were cut back, 3 bases at V and 6 bases at J, with 13 bases in the middle. DNA of the CDR3: TGTGCCAGCAGCGAGGAAAATACTATTAATTCACCCCTCCACTTT. It yields the protein CASSEENTINSPLHF.

The CDR3 protein is CASTYTGTDNEQFF. The CDR3, as DNA: TGCGCCAGCACCTATACCGGGACAGACAATGAGCAGTTCTTC. V and J are TRBV5-1 and TRBJ2-1, with 7 nucleotides matching TRBD1. Germline CDR1 reads SGHRS; CDR2 reads YFSETQ. V dropped 6 bases and J dropped 5; count of bases not matched to a gene: 8. The CDR3 runs to 14 residues.

The chain has TRBV12-5 and TRBJ2-3; D perhaps matches TRBD2 (5 bases). The CDR3 is 15 amino acids. Trimming took off 8 bases at V and 0 bases at J, with 15 bases between the two ends. Germline V gene lookup returns CDR1 LGHNT and CDR2 FRNRAP. In DNA form, the CDR3 reads TGTGCTAGTCAACGAGCGGAACCAAGCACAGATACGCAGTATTTT. Protein sequence: CASQRAEPSTDTQYF.

This chain uses TRBV4-3 with TRBJ1-2, with 9 positions matching TRBD1. Germline-derived CDR1 and CDR2 are LGHNA and YSLEER. The ends lost 3 bases at V and 4 bases at J; junction bases unmatched: 15. CDR3 size: 18 residues. DNA for the CDR3: TGCGCCAGCAGCCAGGGGTGGACAGGGGCCGAAGATCTCTATGGCTACACCTTC. Its translation: CASSQGWTGAEDLYGYTF.

V is TRBV4-3 and J is TRBJ2-5; 8 positions match TRBD1. The junction had 7 bases not matched to a gene; V was cut back by 0 bases and J by 1 base. Germline V gives CDR1 LGHNA, CDR2 YSLEER. The CDR3 is 17 residues long. In nucleotides, the CDR3 is TGCGCCAGCAGCCAAGATGGACAGGGCGTACCCCAAGAGACCCAGTACTTC. It specifies CASSQDGQGVPQETQYF.

The rearrangement links TRBV30 to TRBJ2-5, with TRBD1 matching 8 bases. The DNA end favors TRBJ2-7, so the J call may be wrong. CDR3 length equals 15 residues. Germline V lookup: CDR1 GTSNPN, CDR2 SVGIG (reference sequence). CDR3 nucleotides: TGTGCCTGGACGAAAGAAGGGACAGGCTCCTACGAGCAGTACTTC. It is translated as CAWTKEGTGSYEQYF.

The rearrangement links TRBV28 to TRBJ1-1, with D tentatively TRBD1 (6 bases). Germline lookup yields CDR1 MDHEN and CDR2 SYDVKM. The CDR3 extends over 15 amino acids. The ends were cut back, 3 bases at V and 4 bases at J, with 15 bases in the middle. Written as DNA, the CDR3 is TGTGCCAGCAGTTTTAACGAGGGGGACGCCACTGAAGCTTTCTTT. Its protein product is CASSFNEGDATEAFF.

This chain links TRBV19 with TRBJ2-1; 10 nucleotides match TRBD1. The germline V gene has CDR1 LNHDA and CDR2 SQIVND (reference sequence). The CDR3 is 20 amino acids. The V gene end was trimmed by 5 bases and the J gene end by 4 bases; junction bases not matched to a gene: 20. The CDR3 DNA is TGTGCCAGTAGTCCCCCAGGGGGACAGGGGAAATTATCTAGGTACAATGAGCAGTTCTTC. It encodes CASSPPGGQGKLSRYNEQFF. Full variable domain (missing parts from reference TRBV19 and TRBJ2-1): DGGITQSPKYLFRKEGQNVTLSCEQNLNHDAMYWYRQDPGQGLRLIYYSQIVNDFQKGDIAEGYSVSREKKESFPLTVTSAQKNPTAFYLCASSPPGGQGKLSRYNEQFFGPGTRLTVL.

The rearrangement links TRBV29-1 to TRBJ2-1; tentatively, D is TRBD1 (5 bases). The CDR3 extends over 14 amino acids. The V end lost 7 bases, the J end lost 1 base, and 14 bases lay between the germline ends. Looked up from germline, CDR1 is SQVTM and CDR2 is ANQGSEA. The CDR3 loop reads CSARQLNSYNEQFF. CDR3 coding DNA: TGCAGCGCTCGACAGCTCAATTCCTACAATGAGCAGTTCTTC.

V is TRBV7-2 and J is TRBJ2-3; 11 positions agree with TRBD2. The CDR3 contains 17 residues. Germline trimming cut 1 base from V and 1 base from J; bases unmatched to any gene: 4. Germline V gene sequence: CDR1 SGHTA, CDR2 FQGNSA. The CDR3 coding sequence is TGTGCCAGCAGCTTAGGACTAGCGGGGTGGGGCACAGATACGCAGTATTTT. As protein: CASSLGLAGWGTDTQYF.

V is TRBV7-9 and J is TRBJ2-7; maybe TRBD1 (6 bases). Per the germline V gene, CDR1 is SEHNR and CDR2 is FQNEAQ (reference sequence). V lost 5 bases to trimming and J lost 5 bases, with 13 bases between them. The CDR3 spans 13 residues. For the CDR3, the DNA is TGTGCCAGCAGCCAGGACAGTTCTGACGAGCAGTACTTC. It is translated as CASSQDSSDEQYF.

The chain recombines TRBV29-1 with TRBJ2-5, with 8 bases lining up with TRBD1. With 7 bases clipped from V and 3 bases from J, the junction kept 4 bases outside the gene matches. The CDR3 has 12 residues. From germline, CDR1 is SQVTM and CDR2 ANQGSEA. As DNA, the CDR3 is TGCAGCGCTCTGACAGGGGAAGAGACCCAGTACTTC. Amino acids: CSALTGEETQYF.

This chain uses TRBV4-3 with TRBJ2-3; D not resolved. Germline CDR1 reads LGHNA; CDR2 reads YSLEER. This CDR3 spans 14 amino acids. The germline V and J ends were trimmed by 4 bases and 12 bases, with 20 bases remaining between them. The CDR3 region has the DNA TGCGCCAGCAGCCCCCACGAGTCGGAACGGAGACAGTATTTT. It specifies CASSPHESERRQYF.

The chain has TRBV28 and TRBJ2-7, with a tentative D call TRBD2 (5 bases). The CDR3 has 17 amino acids. The germline CDR1 and CDR2 sequences are MDHEN and SYDVKM. The V end was cut by 1 base, the J end by 1 base, with 17 bases between. The CDR3 DNA follows: TGTGCCAGCAGTTTATCGGTCGGAGGACGATATTCCTACGAGCAGTACTTC. Translated, it gives CASSLSVGGRYSYEQYF.

For this clone: An end of the junction does not agree with germline; a read error may underlie this. Other nucleotide sequences in the sample specify the same CDR3. The J gene is TRBJ1-6, the V gene TRBV13; D remains ambiguous. Germline values: CDR1 PRHDT, CDR2 FYEKMQ (reference sequence). The CDR3 runs to 13 residues. In DNA form, the CDR3 reads TGTGCCAGCAGCTTTGTAAATAATTCCCCCCTCCACTTT. Translated, it gives CASSFVNNSPLHF.

This clone was detected only a few times. The rearrangement links TRBV10-3 to TRBJ1-6; TRBD1 agrees at 8 bases. The germline CDR1 and CDR2 sequences are ENHRY and SYGVKD. This CDR3 has 19 residues. V gave up 2 bases and J gave up 5 bases; unmatched junction bases: 14. The CDR3: CAISEPPSSRQGNNSPLHF. Written as DNA, the CDR3 is TGTGCCATCAGTGAGCCGCCCTCATCCCGACAGGGGAATAATTCACCCCTCCACTTT.